This TCR beta chain was identified in a study of cytomegalovirus exposure and HLA in healthy donors (dated by TCRdb to the late 2010s). Concerning the study at large: An earlier analysis of approximately 640 of the donors reported roughly 270 Gb of sequence data and 100 million to 130 million unique TCR beta sequences from about 200 million T cells. An early release covering around 630 HLA-typed donors comprised approximately 300 gigabases of sequencing data and around 86 million unique TCR sequences. The genetic ancestry cluster associated with self-reported Caucasian donors included 81% of the roughly 400 genotyped donors. The aim of the study was to test whether cataloging public T cell receptors could identify signatures of past pathogen exposure. The T cell repertoires of under 700 subjects were profiled by immunosequencing and related to cytomegalovirus serostatus. In addition to the first cohort of about 650 subjects, a separate validation cohort of 120 different subjects was used. To predict cytomegalovirus infection status, the study brought together high-throughput TCR immunosequencing, statistical association of individual TCRs with disease status, and machine learning. A later analysis re-examined previously published TCR beta repertoires from over 500 donors and added high-resolution HLA genotyping to investigate patterns of TCR occurrence. Rather than drawing on any new phenotypic data, the later analysis identified candidate immune exposures from TCR beta sequences and the way those sequences occurred across donors. In an earlier analysis of 587 of the donors, high-throughput TCR beta sequencing was used to judge whether each TCR beta V gene segment behaved as functional or pseudogenic. Donor age, sex, ethnicity and CMV serostatus were compiled together with the repertoire data. A later genetic analysis took genome-wide SNP genotypes for about three fifths of the roughly 700 donors and used that subset as a discovery cohort. All discovery cohort repertoires had been generated using a single sequencing platform. Both class I and class II loci were covered by HLA typing, at four-digit resolution. Typing coverage varied by locus: roughly 629-630 donors for A, B, C, DRB1 and DQB1; approximately 520 for DQA1; over 600 for DPA1; under 490 for DPB1. Four to six DR-DQ haplotypes were handled as single units for association and clustering, since linkage in the cohort was strong. Across 300 to 500 genotyped donors of the cohort, an average of roughly 250,000 unique TCR beta nucleotide sequences per donor were sequenced, and about a sixth of those sequences were non-productive. What the research found in general, with its limitations: A later genetic analysis reported fewer N-insertions in productive TCRs among donors in an Asian-associated ancestry cluster than the roughly 700-donor mean. In this cohort, only TCR beta chains were sequenced, and detectable features were limited by the absence of alpha or paired-chain data. Broadly in line with IMGT annotations, most TCR beta V segments showed up in productive rearrangements about 87% or about 30% of the time in an earlier analysis of around 600 of the donors. In a later analysis, several top co-occurrence clusters were reported to appear linked to parvovirus B19, influenza, CMV and Epstein-Barr virus. Because the 87-base-pair reads could not distinguish some IMGT-functional V segments, including TRBV6-2 and TRBV6-3, those segments were excluded. Most TCR sequences were seen in very few donors, while some public TCRs were found in many individuals. Compared with equally common non-associated chains, HLA-associated TCR beta chains in a later analysis were more clonally expanded and had lower generation probabilities. HLA typing was unavailable for some donors at each locus, so association tests used only the typed subset. In both the original and validation cohorts, the classifier was reported to diagnose cytomegalovirus status with high specificity and sensitivity. Presence/absence analyses assumed roughly uniform sequencing depth across donors, an assumption that may not hold. Immune exposure information for the cohort was limited to CMV serostatus. According to the authors, the approach could potentially be generalized to other disease states and immunological phenotypes. According to a later analysis, most CMV-associated TCR beta chains appeared to be HLA-restricted, and the HLA associations seemed to be driven largely by CMV exposure. Specific HLA alleles were associated with 15,000 to 20,000 TCR beta sequences at a false discovery rate of 0.05 in a later analysis. In a later genetic analysis, a missense DCLRE1C variant was associated with V-gene and J-gene trimming of TCR beta chains, and the association was replicated in an independent cohort. In a later analysis, TCR association rates were found to vary across HLA loci, with the most associated TCRs seen for DRB1 alleles and the fewest for HLA-C alleles. The study gave a list of about 170 TCR beta chains associated with cytomegalovirus. The sequencing pipeline was judged likely to have produced a cluster of highly shared sequence variants as a technical artifact. A further reported finding was that TCR beta sequences accurately predicted the HLA-A and HLA-B alleles for most subjects in the first cohort. A few of the identified cytomegalovirus-associated TCR beta chains were confirmed in vitro to be specific for cytomegalovirus antigens. When HLA alleles, especially DR and DQ, strongly co-occurred, attributing TCR associations to individual alleles was difficult. Linkage disequilibrium might explain the correlated functional status among segregating V segments, but an unknown experimental factor could not be excluded. Because counts were too low, about 15 rarely observed V segments, including chromosome 9 orphons, were left out of the earlier analysis of some 640 of the donors.

The library was obtained by the immunoSEQ multiplex PCR assay. A mixture of 60 forward primers for TCR Vbeta segments and 13 reverse primers for TCR Jbeta segments was used in the multiplex PCR. A multiplex PCR assay on genomic DNA amplified the CDR3 region of rearranged TCR beta genes. Amplified TCR beta libraries were sequenced as 87-base-pair reads on the Illumina HiSeq System. For the original study's pipeline: A later analysis tallied about 77 million unique TCR beta chains across the 640 or so repertoires, and approximately 9.9 million of those chains were shared by two or more donors. A nearest-neighbor algorithm error-corrected the raw reads and collapsed the reads into unique sequences, merging closely related sequences to remove PCR and sequencing errors. CDR3 sequences were aligned to IMGT reference sequences to assign V, D and J gene segments. Each retained sequence needed at least a six-nucleotide match to both a V gene segment and a J gene segment. Rearrangements were classified as productive when the CDR3 lacked stop codons and remained in frame with V and J, and all other rearrangements were classified as non-productive. Following IMGT convention, CDR3 was defined as the stretch from the second conserved V-encoded cysteine to the conserved J-encoded phenylalanine. Sequences without an unambiguous match to a single V gene segment were excluded from the earlier analysis of several hundred of the donors. An earlier analysis of fewer than 750 of the donors called V segments functional above 56.7% productive rearrangements and segregating when the between-donor standard deviation exceeded 5%. To diagnose cytomegalovirus status from the catalog of TCR beta chain sequences, a statistical classification framework was built. A later analysis assigned V and J genes by comparing TCR nucleotide sequences with IMGT/GENE-DB human TR gene sequences. In a later analysis, CDR3 sequences and most-parsimonious VDJ recombination scenarios were assigned using the TCRdist pipeline. In a later analysis, each TCR beta chain was defined by its CDR3 amino acid sequence together with its V-gene family, and reads without a unique V-gene family were excluded. A later analysis removed 600 or so highly shared, low-generation-probability nucleotide sequences to deal with suspected cross-contamination and a sequencing artifact. A later analysis calculated a clonal expansion index for each public chain from normalized within-repertoire ranks of inferred template counts. In a later analysis, generation probabilities were computed using a VDJ recombination model fitted to out-of-frame rearrangements, and the results were checked against IGoR. A later analysis scored TCR-TCR, TCR-HLA and TCR-CMV co-occurrence with hypergeometric tests, applying a repertoire-size bias correction to TCR pairs. A later analysis estimated false discovery rates by permuting HLA or CMV assignments 20 times. In a later analysis, co-occurring TCRs were grouped with DBSCAN, and TCRdist sequence similarity was added when clustering was performed within HLA-allele-positive subsets. Repertoires with fewer than 30,000 or more than 120,000 public chains were left out of co-occurrence clustering, as were about five repertoires with anomalous nucleotide sharing. This immuneACCESS table, as held by TCRdb, lists in-frame sequences with V and J called but not all clones. Of the missing ones, under half trace to an unresolved V gene in checked studies; the others have no known cause. That table supplies the V and J calls and clone size; D and trimming were determined from the DNA. This sample's table contains tens of thousands of clones. The ten largest make up about 8.9% of the sample.

Spanning cysteine to phenylalanine, the CDR3 consists of 13 amino acids. The retained sequence is limited to the CDR3, 39 bases, with the frame set at the first base. CDR1 is given as MNHEY and CDR2 as SMNVEV, both from the germline V gene (reference sequence). Trimming takes 10 bases from V and 0 bases from J, and the germline ends sit 13 bases apart. The cohort comprised around 690 healthy bone marrow donors. At the time of sampling, all cohort members were nominally healthy, though unrecorded immune exposures were likely present. The donor was CMV seropositive and belonged to the group of some 290 seropositive cohort members. Every donor gave a peripheral blood sample, and the peripheral blood mononuclear cells from that sample were used for TCR beta sequencing. The Qiagen DNeasy Blood Extraction Kit was used to extract genomic DNA from the blood cell samples. Regarding this clone: Its antigen is not yet known.

The sequence derives from a man aged 35-49 years in good health and CMV-seropositive. The chain uses TRBV27 and TRBJ2-7; tentative D gene TRBD1, with 6 bases matching. The specimen was PBMCs. Read as DNA, the sequence is TGTGCCACCTCCGGGACACCCTCCTACGAGCAGTACTTC. This translates into CATSGTPSYEQYF.